This T cell receptor (beta chain) was observed in a study of shared clonotypes between healthy human individuals. Whole-study findings and limits: Clonotypes which were not shared had lower generation probabilities than clonotypes that all four donors shared. The authors expected sequencing depth to affect clonotype sharing among donors. The study generally estimated greater richness for naive than memory subsets.

Turning to this clone: What it recognizes is unknown.

Per the original data handling: ImmunoSEQ yielded junction-only sequences lacking quality scores, so filtering differed. The method was immunoSEQ multiplex PCR; TCRdb's version includes in-frame clones alone and lacks a portion of them. V and J calls and clone size follow that table, whereas D and trimming were derived from the DNA. The data contain nearly 2 million clones, around 96% of them singletons. In the naive CD8 group, cells lacked CD45RO and were positively selected for CCR7, so terminally differentiated effector memory CD45RA+ cells were left out. Sequenced: naive CD8+ T cells sorted from blood. The sequence was collected from a man aged 18 to 30 in good health.

CDR3 sequence: CSAGGTDQPQHF. The CDR3, as DNA: TGCAGCGCTGGGGGGACTGATCAGCCCCAGCATTTT. This chain connects TRBV29-1 to TRBJ1-5; maybe TRBD1 (5 bases). Germline-derived CDR1 and CDR2 are SQVTM and ANQGSEA. Trimming removed 7 bases from V and 5 bases from J, with 12 bases in between. This CDR3 is 12 amino acids long.